The 10 T cell receptor beta chains given below trace back to one sample, sequenced in a study of T cell repertoires in cytomegalovirus infection. TCRdb reanalysed the reads using MiXCR and keeps one entry per CDR3 protein. The sample includes 680,000 or so distinct CDR3 sequences, 35% to 45% seen only once; the top ten take around 3%. Sequencing was performed on PBMCs. The receptors shown here come from a human donor in good health (CMV status not recorded). Some clones in this sample may be carry-over from other donors' samples.

This clonotype was seen a handful of times. The chain has TRBV10-3 and TRBJ1-6; D unclear. The length of the CDR3 is 14 residues. Trimming stripped 0 bases from V and 10 bases from J, with 10 bases between. The germline CDR1 and CDR2 sequences are ENHRY and SYGVKD. CDR3 nucleotide sequence: TGTGCCATCAGTGAGTCGACGGAGACCTCACCCCTCCACTTT. Translated, it gives CAISESTETSPLHF.

The CDR3 spells CSDKPVAGYTNTEAFF. DNA of the CDR3: TGCAGCGATAAACCGGTCGCAGGGTATACCAACACTGAAGCTTTCTTT. The chain has TRBV29-1 and TRBJ1-1; TRBD1 might be the D (5 bases). The CDR3 has 16 residues. The ends were cut back, 7 bases at V and 2 bases at J, with 23 bases in the middle. The germline CDR1 and CDR2 sequences are SQVTM and ANQGSEA.

The sample holds a few counts of this clonotype. The chain combines TRBV20-1 with TRBJ2-6, with no clear D. Germline V gives CDR1 DFQATT, CDR2 SNEGSKA (reference sequence). V was cut by 0 bases and J by 0 bases, with 6 bases left in between. The length of the CDR3 is 15 residues. In DNA form, the CDR3 reads TGCAGTGCTAGAGATGCCAGCTCTGGGGCCAACGTCCTGACTTTC. Protein: CSARDASSGANVLTF.

V is TRBV12-3 or TRBV12-4 and J is TRBJ2-3; D is possibly TRBD1 (5 bases). The CDR3 is made up of 15 amino acids. Between the trimmed V and J ends, which lost 6 bases and 1 base, there was a span of 14 bases. CDR3 sequence (DNA): TGTGCCAGCAGCCAAAGAAGGGGCGGCACAGATACGCAGTATTTT. Translated: CASSQRRGGTDTQYF.

J is TRBJ2-5 and V is TRBV5-4, with D perhaps assigned TRBD1 or TRBD2 (5 bases each). The V gene lost 4 bases and the J gene lost 2 bases, with 18 bases spanning the gap. Germline CDR1 is SGHNT and CDR2 is YYREEE (reference sequence). The CDR3 consists of 16 residues. The CDR3 bases are TGTGCCAGCAGCCCTCCCTGGGGCAGGGAGCAAGAGACCCAGTACTTC. Its translation is CASSPPWGREQETQYF.

In the case of this clonotype: A read error may be the cause here, since a much bigger clone is one base away. V gene TRBV7-2 combines with J gene TRBJ2-2; unclear D gene. CDR1 is SGHTA and CDR2 is FQGNSA in the germline V gene. This CDR3 comprises 12 residues. V lost 7 bases to trimming and J lost 4 bases, with 7 bases between them. The CDR3, as DNA: TGTGCCAGCAACTCGATCACCGGGGAGCTGTTTTTT. This translates into CASNSITGELFF.

V and J are TRBV28 and TRBJ1-1; D gene uncertain. The CDR3 runs 14 residues. Germline V CDR1 and CDR2: MDHEN, SYDVKM. The V end was cut by 6 bases, the J end by 5 bases, with 16 bases between. CDR3 sequence reads: CASRIGGILTEAFF. CDR3 sequence (DNA): TGTGCCAGCAGGATAGGAGGGATTTTGACTGAAGCTTTCTTT.

The chain's CDR3 is CSARVRAGYTF. CDR3 bases: TGCAGTGCTAGAGTTCGGGCTGGCTACACCTTC. This chain joins TRBV20-1 and TRBJ1-2; D remains unclear. Trimming took off 1 base at V and 7 bases at J, with 7 bases between the two ends. The CDR3 loop spans 11 amino acids. Germline assignment: CDR1 DFQATT and CDR2 SNEGSKA (reference sequence).

The chain is built from TRBV4-1 and TRBJ2-3; 10 bases match TRBD2. Germline V gene lookup returns CDR1 MGHRA and CDR2 YSYEKL. J gave up 2 bases and V 8 bases, and 10 bases lay outside the gene matches. This CDR3 is 16 amino acids long. The CDR3 nucleotides read TGCGCCAGCGGTCCCGGGACTAGCGCTTACACAGATACGCAGTATTTT. Amino acid sequence: CASGPGTSAYTDTQYF.

The J gene is TRBJ2-7, the V gene TRBV5-1, with 9 bases lining up with TRBD2. Germline V lookup: CDR1 SGHRS, CDR2 YFSETQ. V trimming: 4 bases; J trimming: 6 bases; junction bases outside the gene matches: 11. The CDR3 is 15 residues long. The CDR3 here is CASSLRVAGEGEQYF. CDR3 in DNA: TGCGCCAGCAGCCTCCGGGTAGCGGGAGAAGGCGAGCAGTACTTC.